The 28 T cell receptor beta chains given below trace back to one sample, sequenced in a study of tumor-infiltrating lymphocytes in primary liver carcinoma. Each 20-30 mg portion of unsorted bulk tissue served as the source for co-extraction of RNA and DNA. The template, approximately 500 ng total RNA, yielded TCR beta cDNA made with a constant-region primer. It was through three nested multiplex PCR rounds of slightly modified ARM-PCR that TCR beta libraries arose. Investigators reported that the first two PCR rounds, at around 10 cycles each, used TRBV1-TRBV30 forward primers with a C-beta reverse primer. TCRdb fed the multiplex PCR reads into MiXCR, producing one record per CDR3 protein. The table records around 100,000 distinct CDR3 sequences, around 73% of them present only once. Specimen: liver tumor tissue from sampling region 2. Subset in this sample: tumor region T2, inferior pole. Receptors originate from a woman aged 55-69 years with primary liver carcinoma and hepatitis B virus infection.

In this sample, this clonotype turned up many times. This rearrangement joins TRBV12-3 or TRBV12-4 to TRBJ1-3, with D unclear. CDR3 length equals 15 residues. Trimming removed 3 bases at V and 0 bases at J, with 9 bases between. DNA for the CDR3: TGTGCCAGCAGTTTCGACCCCCGCTCTGGAAACACCATATATTTT. Amino acid sequence: CASSFDPRSGNTIYF.

A word on this clonotype: The junction shows a germline mismatch at one end, possibly a read error. CDR3 sequence reads: CACSPRTSRYEQYF. The CDR3 coding sequence is TGTGCCTGCAGTCCCCGGACTAGCCGCTACGAGCAGTACTTC. The chain has TRBV6-2 or TRBV6-3 and TRBJ2-7; 8 bases match TRBD2. Germline V gene data show CDR1 as MNHEY and CDR2 as SVGEGT. CDR3 size: 14 residues.

Comments on this clonotype: This sequence may be a read error, since a much larger clone differs from it by one base. The V gene is TRBV5-4, the J gene TRBJ2-7, with D unclear. From germline, CDR1 is SGHNT and CDR2 YYREEE (reference sequence). The CDR3 runs 13 residues. This CDR3 is CTSSLSTGYEQYF. The CDR3 region has the DNA TGTACCAGCAGCTTGAGTACCGGGTACGAGCAGTACTTC.

The DNA for the CDR3 is TGTGCCAGCAATTCCAGACAGGGAAGGGGGAGGGAAGCTTTCTTT. Residues: CASNSRQGRGREAFF. J is TRBJ1-1 and V is TRBV28; 7 nucleotides line up with TRBD1. V lost 7 bases and J lost 8; bases outside the gene matches: 16. The CDR3 length is 15 residues. Germline V CDR1 and CDR2: MDHEN, SYDVKM.

This clonotype was detected ten times or more. The rearrangement joins TRBV5-1 to TRBJ2-3, with 8 bases aligning to TRBD1. Per the germline V gene, CDR1 is SGHRS and CDR2 is YFSETQ. V trimming: 0 bases; J trimming: 3 bases; junction bases outside the gene matches: 6. The length of the CDR3 is 16 residues. The chain's CDR3 is CASSLAVDRGTDTQYF. The CDR3 region has the DNA TGCGCCAGCAGCTTGGCCGTTGACAGGGGTACAGATACGCAGTATTTT.

On this clonotype itself: One end of the junction fails to match germline, which may point to a read error. CDR3 region: CASSLVQGSYEHYF. DNA for the CDR3: TGTGCCAGCAGTCTCGTACAGGGATCGTACGAGCACTACTTC. The chain is built from TRBV6-6 and TRBJ2-7; possibly TRBD1 for D (6 bases). In germline, CDR1 is MNHNY, CDR2 SVGAGI (reference sequence). This CDR3 has 14 amino acids.

The chain carries TRBV6-5 and TRBJ2-1, with D possibly TRBD2 on 5 matching bases. CDR1 is MNHEY and CDR2 is SVGAGI in the germline V gene. The V and J ends lost 5 bases and 0 bases respectively, with 20 bases between them. CDR3 length equals 18 residues. The CDR3 region has the DNA TGTGCCAGCAGTGGGTCTCCCTGGCTAGCAGTCTCCTACAATGAGCAGTTCTTC. This codes for CASSGSPWLAVSYNEQFF.

This sequence joins TRBV30 and TRBJ2-7, with D perhaps matching TRBD2 (6 bases). CDR3 length equals 13 residues. Germline lookup yields CDR1 GTSNPN and CDR2 SVGIG (reference sequence). V was pared by 7 bases and J by 9 bases, with 22 bases between. The CDR3 region is CASRRRGVKVQYF. The CDR3 nucleotides read TGTGCCTCGAGGCGGCGGGGAGTCAAAGTGCAGTACTTC.

As concerns this clonotype: A much larger clone sits a single nucleotide away, making a read error possible. Given the absence of the conserved phenylalanine or tryptophan at the CDR3 end, a read error is likely. The chain has TRBV28 and TRBJ2-1; 11 bases are a match to TRBD2. The junction had 3 bases not matched to a gene; V was cut back by 7 bases and J by 4 bases. The CDR3 totals 14 residues. The V gene's germline CDR1 is MDHEN and CDR2 SYDVKM. The CDR3 bases are TGTGCCAGCACCCTAGCGGGAGGTTACAATGAGCAGTTCTTA. This sequence encodes CASTLAGGYNEQFL.

For this clonotype: An end of the junction differs from the germline gene, which may be a read error. This rearrangement joins TRBV12-3 or TRBV12-4 to TRBJ2-1; D possibly corresponds to TRBD2 (6 bases). This CDR3 has 14 amino acids. The DNA for the CDR3 is TGTGCCAGCAGTCTCGGCGGGACCGACAATAAGCAATTCTTC. Amino acid sequence: CASSLGGTDNKQFF.

A note on this clonotype: The conserved closing phenylalanine or tryptophan is absent in this CDR3, likely reflecting a read error. The genes are TRBV4-1 and TRBJ2-1; weak D call: TRBD2 (5 bases). Germline V gives CDR1 MGHRA, CDR2 YSYEKL. This CDR3 contains 15 residues. This CDR3 reads CASSQAEGSYNEQFL. The DNA for the CDR3 is TGCGCCAGCAGCCAAGCCGAGGGCTCCTACAACGAGCAGTTCCTC.

By its share, this clonotype is medium-sized. The chain uses TRBV28 and TRBJ1-1; weak D call: TRBD1 (6 bases). Trimming stripped 3 bases from V and 6 bases from J, with 11 bases between. CDR1 and CDR2 from the germline V gene are MDHEN and SYDVKM. This CDR3 is built from 13 residues. In nucleotides, the CDR3 is TGTGCCAGCAGTTTGGGGGACAAATCTGAAGCTTTCTTT. It encodes CASSLGDKSEAFF.

Note on this clonotype: A read error is likely, as this CDR3 ends without the conserved phenylalanine or tryptophan. V usage is TRBV6-1 and J usage is TRBJ1-1, with D possibly being TRBD1 (6 bases). Germline V CDR1 and CDR2: MNHNS, SASEGT. V dropped 5 bases and J dropped 5 bases, with 18 bases sitting between them. CDR3 length: 15 residues. In DNA, the CDR3 is TGTGCCAGCAGTAAACGTTCAGGGGCGATTACTGAAGCTTTCGTT. It specifies CASSKRSGAITEAFV.

Points on this clonotype: Sequence at one end of the junction differs from germline and may be a read error. The chain links TRBV6-5 to TRBJ2-1; perhaps TRBD2 as D (7 bases). Germline V lookup: CDR1 MNHEY, CDR2 SVGAGI. The CDR3 spans 13 residues. The DNA for the CDR3 is TGTGCTAGCCAAAGGGGGAGGGCTAATGAGCGGTTCTTC. Translation gives CASQRGRANERFF.

This clonotype has a handful of counts. Relative to the germline gene, one junction end is altered; a read error may explain this. The chain joins TRBV12-3 or TRBV12-4 to TRBJ2-5, with D hard to call. CDR3 length equals 19 residues. CDR3 DNA sequence: TGTGTCAGCAGTTTAATGGATTGGCTCCCCCCCCACCCTGAAGAGACCCAGAACTTC. It yields the protein CVSSLMDWLPPHPEETQNF.

As concerns this clonotype: A single base separates this from a much larger clone, so it may be a read error. V is TRBV16 and J is TRBJ2-7, with 8 nucleotides matching TRBD1. CDR1 and CDR2 from the germline V gene are KGHSY and FQNENV. Trimming removed 7 bases from V and 6 bases from J; junction bases left unmatched: 5. This CDR3 region has 12 residues. The CDR3 spells CASIRTGREQYF. The CDR3 nucleotides read TGTGCCAGCATCCGGACAGGGCGCGAGCAGTACTTC. The entire variable domain, with the rest obtained from reference TRBV16 and TRBJ2-7, is as follows: GEEVAQTPKHLVRGEGQKAKLYCAPIKGHSYVFWYQQVLKNEFKFLISFQNENVFDETGMPKERFSAKCLPNSPCSLEIQATKLEDSAVYFCASIRTGREQYFGPGTRLTVT.

The chain carries TRBV20-1 and TRBJ2-6; unclear D gene. Trimming stripped 3 bases from V and 0 bases from J, with 15 bases between. The CDR3 contains 17 residues. Germline V gene data show CDR1 as DFQATT and CDR2 as SNEGSKA (reference sequence). CDR3 loop: CSASGGKRGSGANVLTF. The CDR3 DNA reads TGCAGTGCTAGTGGCGGAAAAAGAGGCTCTGGGGCCAACGTCCTGACTTTC.

As regards this clonotype: A much larger clone differs by one base, so this may be a read error. The V gene is TRBV28, the J gene TRBJ2-6, with a possible D match to TRBD1 (6 bases). CDR1 and CDR2 from the germline V gene are MDHEN and SYDVKM. Trimming pared 0 bases from V and 0 bases from J, leaving 15 bases between. The CDR3 is 19 residues long. The chain's CDR3 is CASSLWAGTCSSGANVLTF. CDR3 DNA sequence: TGTGCCAGCAGTTTATGGGCCGGGACATGCAGCTCTGGGGCCAACGTCCTGACTTTC. Full variable domain (missing parts from reference TRBV28 and TRBJ2-6): DVKVTQSSRYLVKRTGEKVFLECVQDMDHENMFWYRQDPGLGLRLIYFSYDVKMKEKGDIPEGYSVSREKKERFSLILESASTNQTSMYLCASSLWAGTCSSGANVLTFGAGSRLTVL.

The rearrangement links TRBV7-2 to TRBJ2-7; D is undetermined. V was cut by 7 bases and J by 2 bases, with 15 bases left in between. Germline loops: CDR1 SGHTA, CDR2 FQGNSA. This CDR3 comprises 14 residues. For the CDR3, the DNA is TGTGCCAGCAACTCCTCCCAAACCGCCTACGAGCAGTACTTC. This translates into CASNSSQTAYEQYF.

Points on this clonotype: One base away lies a much larger clone, so this may be a sequencing read error. The chain combines TRBV5-1 with TRBJ1-1, with 11 positions matching TRBD1. With 7 bases clipped from V and 6 bases from J, the junction kept 11 bases outside the gene matches. The CDR3 length is 15 residues. CDR1 and CDR2 from the germline V gene are SGHRS and YFSETQ. Here the CDR3 reads CASRLLPGQGAEAFF. The CDR3 DNA follows: TGCGCCAGCCGCCTTCTTCCGGGACAGGGGGCTGAAGCTTTCTTT.

Points on this clonotype: At one boundary the junction diverges from the germline segment, which might be a read error. The chain employs TRBV29-1 and TRBJ2-1; a possible D gene is TRBD2 (6 bases). The germline V gene encodes CDR1 SQVTM and CDR2 ANQGSEA. The CDR3 is made up of 14 amino acids. CDR3 loop: CSVATSPLGGGQFF. CDR3 DNA: TGTAGCGTTGCCACTAGCCCCCTCGGGGGTGGGCAGTTCTTC.

Notes on this clonotype: Mismatch with germline at one junction end may stem from a read error. This sequence joins TRBV12-3 or TRBV12-4 and TRBJ2-3, with D possibly matching TRBD2 (5 bases). This CDR3 region has 15 residues. The CDR3 sequence: CAGSLTGTSADTQYF. In DNA form, the CDR3 reads TGTGCCGGCAGTTTAACCGGTACTAGTGCAGATACGCAGTATTTT.

This clonotype was detected a few times. Being one base from a much bigger clone, this may be a read error. This chain links TRBV29-1 with TRBJ2-5; TRBD1 matches 8 bases. This CDR3 has 13 amino acids. Germline V gene sequence: CDR1 SQVTM, CDR2 ANQGSEA. With V trimmed by 6 bases and J by 2 bases, 5 bases remained unmatched. The CDR3, as DNA: TGCAGCGTAGGACAGGGCCAACAAGAGACCCAGTACTTC. This gives the protein CSVGQGQQETQYF.

This clonotype was seen once. The junction departs from germline at one end; a sequencing error may be responsible. The chain carries TRBV28 and TRBJ2-1; D gene ambiguous. Germline CDR1 is MDHEN and CDR2 is SYDVKM. There are 11 residues in the CDR3. CDR3 coding DNA: TGTACCAGCAGTTTCCTCAATGAGCAGTTCTTC. Protein: CTSSFLNEQFF.

This chain uses TRBV6-2 or TRBV6-3 with TRBJ2-1, with D hard to call. V was cut by 6 bases and J by 8 bases, with 14 bases left in between. The CDR3 sequence is 13 residues long. Per germline, CDR1 MNHEY and CDR2 SVGEGT. The CDR3 coding sequence is TGTGCCAGCAGGGTGATTACAAACGATGAGCAGTTCTTC. Its protein is CASRVITNDEQFF.

The V gene is TRBV24-1, the J gene TRBJ1-1, with D tentatively TRBD1 (5 bases). The germline V and J ends were trimmed by 4 bases and 7 bases, with 12 bases remaining between them. The CDR3 runs 13 residues. CDR1 is KGHDR, CDR2 SFDVKD, per germline. The CDR3 DNA is TGTGCCACCAGTGACCCTGACAGAAATGAAGCTTTCTTT. This translates into CATSDPDRNEAFF.

The V and J genes are TRBV5-1 and TRBJ2-5; D possibly corresponds to TRBD1 (7 bases). Trimming pared 0 bases from V and 4 bases from J, leaving 10 bases between. The CDR3 consists of 14 residues. Germline values: CDR1 SGHRS, CDR2 YFSETQ. The chain's CDR3 is CASSLGQGGETQYF. CDR3 sequence (DNA): TGCGCCAGCAGCTTGGGCCAGGGGGGAGAGACCCAGTACTTC.

Comment on this clonotype: A junction end diverges from the germline sequence, so it may reflect a read error. V and J are TRBV11-3 and TRBJ2-1; no reliable D call. The CDR3 is 17 amino acids. Germline V CDR1 and CDR2: SGHNT, YENEEA. CDR3 nucleotides: TGTTCCAGCATCTTAGATCCCAGGAGTTTTTCCTGCAATGAGGAGTTCTTC. The encoded protein is CSSILDPRSFSCNEEFF. Complete variable domain (other parts from reference TRBV11-3 and TRBJ2-1): EAGVVQSPRYKIIEKKQPVAFWCNPISGHNTLYWYLQNLGQGPELLIRYENEEAVDDSQLPKDRFSAERLKGVDSTLKIQPAELGDSAVYLCSSILDPRSFSCNEEFFGPGTRLTVL.